The source of this TCR beta chain is a study of T cell changes during pregnancy in multiple sclerosis. TCRdb keeps only in-frame clones here, not all; method: immunoSEQ multiplex PCR. In the table there are roughly 50,000 clones, 85% to 95% of which are singletons. This clone was counted a single time. The sample here was CD4+ T cells from peripheral blood mononuclear cells, taken in the third trimester of pregnancy. The TCR was taken from a female donor with multiple sclerosis, enrolled in a pregnancy study.

DNA of the CDR3: TGTGCCAGCAGTCTAACCGGGTTCAACCCCGGGGAGCTGTTTTTT. Protein sequence: CASSLTGFNPGELFF. The rearrangement links TRBV7-8 to TRBJ2-2; D unclear. Looked up from germline, CDR1 is SGHVS and CDR2 is FQNEAQ. Trimming stripped 6 bases from V and 6 bases from J, with 17 bases between. The CDR3 is 15 residues long.